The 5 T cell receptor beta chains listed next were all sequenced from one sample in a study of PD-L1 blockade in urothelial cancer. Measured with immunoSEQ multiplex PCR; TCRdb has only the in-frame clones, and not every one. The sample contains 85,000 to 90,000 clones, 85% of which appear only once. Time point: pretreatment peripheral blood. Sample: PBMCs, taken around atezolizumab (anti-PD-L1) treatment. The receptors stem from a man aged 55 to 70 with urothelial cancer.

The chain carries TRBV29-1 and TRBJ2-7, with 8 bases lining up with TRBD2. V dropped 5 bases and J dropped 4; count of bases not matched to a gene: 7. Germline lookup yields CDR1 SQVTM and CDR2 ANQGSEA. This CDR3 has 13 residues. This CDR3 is CSVWAGGVYEQYF. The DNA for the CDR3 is TGCAGCGTTTGGGCGGGAGGTGTGTACGAGCAGTACTTC.

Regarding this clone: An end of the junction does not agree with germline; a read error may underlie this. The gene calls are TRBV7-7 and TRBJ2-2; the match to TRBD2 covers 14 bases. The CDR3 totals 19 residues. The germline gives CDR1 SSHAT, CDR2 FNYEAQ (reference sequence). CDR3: CASSSGTSGGLPAVGELFF. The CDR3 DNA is TGTGCTAGCAGCTCCGGGACTAGCGGGGGTCTGCCTGCTGTCGGGGAGCTGTTTTTT.

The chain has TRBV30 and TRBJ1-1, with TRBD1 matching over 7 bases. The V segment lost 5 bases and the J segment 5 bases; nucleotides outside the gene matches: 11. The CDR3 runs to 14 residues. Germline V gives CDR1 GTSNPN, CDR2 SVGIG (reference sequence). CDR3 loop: CAWGGGRGTTEAFF. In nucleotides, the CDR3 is TGTGCCTGGGGAGGGGGCAGGGGGACGACTGAAGCTTTCTTT.

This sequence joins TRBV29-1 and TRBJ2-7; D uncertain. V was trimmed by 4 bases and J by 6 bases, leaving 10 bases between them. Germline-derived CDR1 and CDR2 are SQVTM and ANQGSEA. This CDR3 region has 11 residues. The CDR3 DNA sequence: TGCAGCGTTGGTCTCACCAGCGAGCAGTACTTC. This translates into CSVGLTSEQYF.

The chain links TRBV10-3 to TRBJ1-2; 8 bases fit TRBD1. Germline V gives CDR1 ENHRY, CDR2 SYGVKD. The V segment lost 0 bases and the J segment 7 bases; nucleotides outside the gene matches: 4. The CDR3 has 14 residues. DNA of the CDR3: TGTGCCATCAGTGAGTCTAGCACAGGGGGTGGCTACACCTTC. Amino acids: CAISESSTGGGYTF.